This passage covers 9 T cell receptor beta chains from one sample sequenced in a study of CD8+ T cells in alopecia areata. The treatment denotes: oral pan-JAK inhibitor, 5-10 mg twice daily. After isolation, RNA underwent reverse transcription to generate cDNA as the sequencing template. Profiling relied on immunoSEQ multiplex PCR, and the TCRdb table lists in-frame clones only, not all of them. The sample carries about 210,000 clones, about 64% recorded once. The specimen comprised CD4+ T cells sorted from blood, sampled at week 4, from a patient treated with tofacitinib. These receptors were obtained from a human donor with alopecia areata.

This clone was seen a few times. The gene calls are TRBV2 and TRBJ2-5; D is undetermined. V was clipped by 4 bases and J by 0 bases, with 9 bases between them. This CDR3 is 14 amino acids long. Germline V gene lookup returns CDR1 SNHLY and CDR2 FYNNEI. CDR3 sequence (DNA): TGTGCCAGCAGTGGGGATCGGAACCAAGAGACCCAGTACTTC. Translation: CASSGDRNQETQYF. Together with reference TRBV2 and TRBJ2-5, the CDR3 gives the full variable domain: EPEVTQTPSHQVTQMGQEVILRCVPISNHLYFYWYRQILGQKVEFLVSFYNNEISEKSEIFDDQFSVERPDGSNFTLKIRSTKLEDSAMYFCASSGDRNQETQYFGPGTRLLVL.

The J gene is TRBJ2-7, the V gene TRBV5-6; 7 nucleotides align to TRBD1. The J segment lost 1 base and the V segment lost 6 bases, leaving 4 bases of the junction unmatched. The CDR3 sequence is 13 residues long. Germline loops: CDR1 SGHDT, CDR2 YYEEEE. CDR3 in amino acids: CASITGDSYEQYF. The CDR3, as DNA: TGTGCCAGCATAACAGGGGATTCCTACGAGCAGTACTTC.

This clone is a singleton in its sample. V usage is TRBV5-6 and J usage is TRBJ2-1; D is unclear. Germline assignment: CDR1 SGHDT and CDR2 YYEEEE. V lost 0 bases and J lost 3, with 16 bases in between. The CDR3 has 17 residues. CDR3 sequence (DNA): TGTGCCAGCAGCTTGGACCCGCCCGGGTGGAACTACAATGAGCAGTTCTTC. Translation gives CASSLDPPGWNYNEQFF.

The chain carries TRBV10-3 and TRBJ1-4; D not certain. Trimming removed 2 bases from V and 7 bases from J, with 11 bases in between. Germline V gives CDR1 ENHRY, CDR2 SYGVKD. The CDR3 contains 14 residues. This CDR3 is CAISEEGIREKLFF. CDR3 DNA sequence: TGTGCCATCAGTGAGGAAGGGATCCGTGAAAAACTGTTTTTT.

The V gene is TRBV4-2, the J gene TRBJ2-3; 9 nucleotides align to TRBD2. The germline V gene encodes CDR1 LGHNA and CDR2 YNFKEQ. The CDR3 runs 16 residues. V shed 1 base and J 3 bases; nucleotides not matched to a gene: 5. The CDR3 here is CASSQVAGAFTDTQYF. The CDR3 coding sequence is TGTGCCAGCAGCCAAGTAGCGGGGGCCTTTACAGATACGCAGTATTTT.

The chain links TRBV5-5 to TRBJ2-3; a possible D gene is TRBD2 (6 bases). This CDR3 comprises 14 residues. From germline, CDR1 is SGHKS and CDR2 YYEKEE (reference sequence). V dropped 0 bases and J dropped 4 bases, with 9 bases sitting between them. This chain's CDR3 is CASSLEWGADTQYF. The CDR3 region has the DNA TGTGCCAGCAGCTTGGAATGGGGGGCAGATACGCAGTATTTT.

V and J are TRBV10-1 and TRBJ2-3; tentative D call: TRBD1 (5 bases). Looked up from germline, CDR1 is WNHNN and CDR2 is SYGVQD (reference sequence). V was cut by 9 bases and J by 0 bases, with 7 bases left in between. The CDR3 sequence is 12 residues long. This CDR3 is CARDTSTDTQYF. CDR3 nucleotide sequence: TGCGCCAGGGACACTAGCACAGATACGCAGTATTTT.

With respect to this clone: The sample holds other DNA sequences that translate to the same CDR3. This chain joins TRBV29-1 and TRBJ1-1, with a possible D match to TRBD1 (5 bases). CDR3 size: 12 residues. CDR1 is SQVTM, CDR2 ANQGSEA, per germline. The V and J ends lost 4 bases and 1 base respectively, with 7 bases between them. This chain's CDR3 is CSVGGGNTEAFF. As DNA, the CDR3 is TGCAGCGTTGGTGGGGGGAACACTGAAGCTTTCTTT.

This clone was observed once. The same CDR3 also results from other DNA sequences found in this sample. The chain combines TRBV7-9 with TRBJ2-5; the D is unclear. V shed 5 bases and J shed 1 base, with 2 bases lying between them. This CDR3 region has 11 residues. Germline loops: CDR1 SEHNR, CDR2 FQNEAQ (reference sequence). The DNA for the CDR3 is TGTGCCAGCAGCCCCCAAGAGACCCAGTACTTC. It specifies CASSPQETQYF.